The 6 T cell receptor beta chains below come from one sample, sequenced in a study of OX40 agonist ivuxolimab in advanced cancers. Assay used: immunoSEQ multiplex PCR; TCRdb lists only in-frame clones, some missing. The data contain fewer than 65,000 clones, approximately 90% of them singletons. Sequences were derived from CD4+ or CD8+ T cells sorted from blood, sampled in a trial of the OX40 agonist ivuxolimab. The receptors come from an adult with an advanced solid tumor such as melanoma, head and neck, liver or kidney cancer.

This rearrangement joins TRBV12-5 to TRBJ2-5; no definite D call. With 6 bases removed from V and 5 bases from J, the gap between germline ends came to 10 bases. The CDR3 length is 12 residues. CDR1 is LGHNT, CDR2 FRNRAP, per germline. CDR3 nucleotides: TGTGCTAGTGGGGTGGGTCGGGAGACCCAGTACTTC. This codes for CASGVGRETQYF.

The rearrangement uses TRBV11-1 and TRBJ2-1; TRBD1 or TRBD2 may be the D gene (5 bases each). Per the germline V gene, CDR1 is SGHAT and CDR2 is FQDESV (reference sequence). The CDR3 spans 11 residues. Trimming took off 5 bases at V and 15 bases at J, with 14 bases between the two ends. The CDR3: CASSRDPRVFF. CDR3 DNA: TGTGCCAGCAGCCGGGACCCCAGGGTGTTCTTC.

The rearrangement joins TRBV4-3 to TRBJ1-2; tentative D call: TRBD1 (6 bases). V lost 8 bases, J lost 8 bases, and 12 bases lay in between. Germline V gives CDR1 LGHNA, CDR2 YSLEER. CDR3 size: 11 residues. The CDR3 DNA reads TGCGCCAGCCGTGGAAGGGGGGGCTACACCTTC. Its protein is CASRGRGGYTF.

The rearrangement joins TRBV28 to TRBJ2-7; the match to TRBD2 covers 13 bases. From germline, CDR1 is MDHEN and CDR2 SYDVKM. V lost 7 bases to trimming and J lost 3 bases; unmatched junction nucleotides: 9. The CDR3 is 16 amino acids. DNA of the CDR3: TGTGCCAGCAATCGTCGGGGACTAGCGGGACTCTACGAGCAGTACTTC. Its translation is CASNRRGLAGLYEQYF.

This clone came up once. As DNA, the CDR3 is TGTGCCAGCAGCTTAGAAGGGGGTGGCCATTACGAGCAGTACTTC. Translated, it gives CASSLEGGGHYEQYF. V usage is TRBV7-2 and J usage is TRBJ2-7, with D possibly TRBD1 on 6 matching bases. V shed 1 base and J shed 4 bases, with 14 bases lying between them. The CDR3 is made up of 15 amino acids. Looked up from germline, CDR1 is SGHTA and CDR2 is FQGNSA.

The J gene is TRBJ1-4, the V gene TRBV7-2, with 9 bases identical to TRBD1. CDR3 length equals 15 residues. V was clipped by 3 bases and J by 7 bases; unmatched bases: 6. Germline V gene data show CDR1 as SGHTA and CDR2 as FQGNSA. As DNA, the CDR3 is TGTGCCAGCAGCTTTACAGGGGGCGGCGGTGAAAAACTGTTTTTT. Amino acids: CASSFTGGGGEKLFF.